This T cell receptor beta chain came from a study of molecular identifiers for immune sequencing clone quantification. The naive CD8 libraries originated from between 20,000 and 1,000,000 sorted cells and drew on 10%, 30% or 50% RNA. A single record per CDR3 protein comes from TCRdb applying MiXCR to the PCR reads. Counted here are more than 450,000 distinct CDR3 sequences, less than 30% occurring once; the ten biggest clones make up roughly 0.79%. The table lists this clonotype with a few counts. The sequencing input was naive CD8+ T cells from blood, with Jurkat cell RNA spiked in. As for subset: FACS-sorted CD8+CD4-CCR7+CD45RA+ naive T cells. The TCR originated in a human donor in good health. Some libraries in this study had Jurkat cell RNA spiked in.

CDR3 protein: CASSQGWGGSTDTQYF. The CDR3 bases are TGCGCCAGCAGCCAAGGGTGGGGGGGCAGCACAGATACGCAGTATTTT. The V call is TRBV4-1, the J call TRBJ2-3; perhaps TRBD2 as D (7 bases). V was clipped by 1 base and J by 0 bases, with 11 bases between them. The CDR3 is made up of 16 amino acids. CDR1 MGHRA and CDR2 YSYEKL come from the germline V gene.